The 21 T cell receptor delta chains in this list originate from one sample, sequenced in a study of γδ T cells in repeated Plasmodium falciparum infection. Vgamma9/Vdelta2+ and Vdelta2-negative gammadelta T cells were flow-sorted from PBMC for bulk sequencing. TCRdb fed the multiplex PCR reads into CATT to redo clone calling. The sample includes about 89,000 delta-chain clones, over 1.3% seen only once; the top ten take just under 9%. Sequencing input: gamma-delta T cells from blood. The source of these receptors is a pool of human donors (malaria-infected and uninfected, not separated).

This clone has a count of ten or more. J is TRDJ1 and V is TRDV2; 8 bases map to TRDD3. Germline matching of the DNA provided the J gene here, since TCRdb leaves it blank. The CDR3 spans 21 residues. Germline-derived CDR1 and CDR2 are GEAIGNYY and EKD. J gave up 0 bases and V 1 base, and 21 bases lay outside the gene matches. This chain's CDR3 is CACDTSFSGYAVRVNTDKLIF. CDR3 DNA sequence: TGTGCCTGTGACACTAGCTTCTCGGGATACGCTGTGCGGGTAAACACCGATAAACTCATCTTT.

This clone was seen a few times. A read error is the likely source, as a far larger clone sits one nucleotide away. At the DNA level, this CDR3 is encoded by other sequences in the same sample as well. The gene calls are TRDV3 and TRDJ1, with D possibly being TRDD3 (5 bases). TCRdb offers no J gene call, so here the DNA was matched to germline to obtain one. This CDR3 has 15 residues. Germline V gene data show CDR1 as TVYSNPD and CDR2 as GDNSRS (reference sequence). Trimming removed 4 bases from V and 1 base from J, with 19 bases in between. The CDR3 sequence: CASYRNRGGTDKLIF. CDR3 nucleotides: TGTGCCTCTTACCGGAACCGGGGAGGCACCGATAAACTCATCTTT.

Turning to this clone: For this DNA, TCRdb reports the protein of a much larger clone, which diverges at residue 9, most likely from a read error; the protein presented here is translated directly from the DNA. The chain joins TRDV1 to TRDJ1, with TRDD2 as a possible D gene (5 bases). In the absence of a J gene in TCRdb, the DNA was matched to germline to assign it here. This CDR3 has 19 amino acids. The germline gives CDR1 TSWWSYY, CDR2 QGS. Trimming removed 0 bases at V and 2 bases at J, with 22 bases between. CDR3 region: CALGELSHPYRLYTDKLIF. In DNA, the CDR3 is TGTGCTCTTGGGGAACTTTCCCATCCCTACCGTCTTTATACCGATAAACTCATCTTT.

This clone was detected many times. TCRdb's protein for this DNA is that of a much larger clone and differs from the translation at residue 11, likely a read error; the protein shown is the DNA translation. CDR3 in amino acids: CACDLLAGGPHTDKLIF. The CDR3 region has the DNA TGTGCCTGTGACCTTCTCGCTGGGGGCCCGCACACCGATAAACTCATCTTT. This chain connects TRDV2 to TRDJ1; 7 bases map to TRDD3. Matching the DNA to germline supplied the J gene, which TCRdb does not give. The CDR3 consists of 17 residues. Germline trimming cut 3 bases from V and 0 bases from J; bases unmatched to any gene: 12. CDR1 is GEAIGNYY and CDR2 is EKD in the germline V gene.

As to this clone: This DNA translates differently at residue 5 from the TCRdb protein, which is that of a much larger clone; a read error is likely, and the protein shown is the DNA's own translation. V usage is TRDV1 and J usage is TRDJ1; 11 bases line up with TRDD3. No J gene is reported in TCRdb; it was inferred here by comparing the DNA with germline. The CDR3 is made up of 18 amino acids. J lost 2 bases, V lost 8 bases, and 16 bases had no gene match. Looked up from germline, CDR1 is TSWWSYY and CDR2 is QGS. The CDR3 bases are TGTGCTCTTTGGGGACCCGGCTTACTGGGGGATAAAACCGATAAACTCATCTTT. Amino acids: CALWGPGLLGDKTDKLIF.

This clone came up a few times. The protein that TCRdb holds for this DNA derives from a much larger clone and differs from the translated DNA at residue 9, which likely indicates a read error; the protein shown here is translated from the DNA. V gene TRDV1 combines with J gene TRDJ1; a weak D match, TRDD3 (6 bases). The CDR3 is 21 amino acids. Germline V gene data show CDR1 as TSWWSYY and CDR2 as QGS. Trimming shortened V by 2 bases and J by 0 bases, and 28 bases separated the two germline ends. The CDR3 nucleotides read TGTGCTCTTGGGGAAGTTAGTGTCTTACCGTACTGGGTCCTCAACACCGATAAACTCATCTTT. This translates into CALGEVSVLPYWVLNTDKLIF.

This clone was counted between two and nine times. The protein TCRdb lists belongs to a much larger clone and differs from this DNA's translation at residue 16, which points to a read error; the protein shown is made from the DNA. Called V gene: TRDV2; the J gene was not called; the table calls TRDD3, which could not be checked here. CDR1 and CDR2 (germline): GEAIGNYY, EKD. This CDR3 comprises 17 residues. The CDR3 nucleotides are TGTGCCTGTGACAACCCTGGGGCCCCAGGAGACACCGATAAACTCACCTTT. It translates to CACDNPGAPGDTDKLTF.

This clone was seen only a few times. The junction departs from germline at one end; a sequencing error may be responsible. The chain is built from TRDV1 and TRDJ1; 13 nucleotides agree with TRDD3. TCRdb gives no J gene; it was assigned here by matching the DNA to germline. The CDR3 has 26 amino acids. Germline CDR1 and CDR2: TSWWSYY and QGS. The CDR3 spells CALGEGGSRGPPNYWGIRGDTDKLIF. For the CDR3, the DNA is TGTGCCCTTGGGGAAGGAGGCTCGAGAGGGCCCCCGAACTACTGGGGGATACGGGGGGACACCGATAAACTCATCTTT.

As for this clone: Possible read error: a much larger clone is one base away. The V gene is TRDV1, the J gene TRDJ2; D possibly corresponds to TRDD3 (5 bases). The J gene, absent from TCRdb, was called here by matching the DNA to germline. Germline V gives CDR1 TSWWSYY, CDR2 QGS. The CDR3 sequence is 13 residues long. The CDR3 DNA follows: TGCGCTCTTGGGGAGGGTTGGACAGCACAACTCTTCTTT. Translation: CALGEGWTAQLFF.

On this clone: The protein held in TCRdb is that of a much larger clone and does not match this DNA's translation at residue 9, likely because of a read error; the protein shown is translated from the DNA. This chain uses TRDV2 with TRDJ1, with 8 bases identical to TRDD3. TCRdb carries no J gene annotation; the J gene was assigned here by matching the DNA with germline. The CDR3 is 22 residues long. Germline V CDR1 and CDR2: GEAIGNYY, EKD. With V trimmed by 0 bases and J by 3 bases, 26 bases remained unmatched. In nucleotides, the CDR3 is TGTGCCTGTGACACCGAGAGAGTATACTCCCGGGGATGGGGGATGTTGGCCGATAAACTCATCTTT. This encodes CACDTERVYSRGWGMLADKLIF.

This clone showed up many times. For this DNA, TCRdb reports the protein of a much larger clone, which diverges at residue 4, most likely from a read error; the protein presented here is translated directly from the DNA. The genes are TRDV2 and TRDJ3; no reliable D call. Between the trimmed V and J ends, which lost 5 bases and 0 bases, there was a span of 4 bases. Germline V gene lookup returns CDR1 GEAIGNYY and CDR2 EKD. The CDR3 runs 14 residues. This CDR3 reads CACGLSWDTRQMFF. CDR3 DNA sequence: TGTGCCTGTGGCCTCTCCTGGGACACCCGACAGATGTTTTTC.

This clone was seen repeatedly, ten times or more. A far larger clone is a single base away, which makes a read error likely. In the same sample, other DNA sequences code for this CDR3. The CDR3 region has the DNA TGTGCTCTTGGGGCTCCTGGCTGGGTAATCACCGATAAGCTCATCTTT. Translated, it gives CALGAPGWVITDKLIF. The genes are TRDV1 and TRDJ1; TRDD3 might be the D (5 bases). CDR3 size: 16 residues. From germline, CDR1 is TSWWSYY and CDR2 QGS.

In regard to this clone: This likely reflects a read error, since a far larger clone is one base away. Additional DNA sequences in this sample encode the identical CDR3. The CDR3 reads CACVKREERGIFALTAQLFF. The CDR3, as DNA: TGTGCCTGTGTCAAAAGGGAAGAGAGGGGAATCTTCGCTTTGACAGCGCAACTCTTCTTT. The chain employs TRDV2 and TRDJ2; TRDD3 might be the D (5 bases). CDR1 is GEAIGNYY and CDR2 is EKD in the germline V gene. The CDR3 spans 20 residues.

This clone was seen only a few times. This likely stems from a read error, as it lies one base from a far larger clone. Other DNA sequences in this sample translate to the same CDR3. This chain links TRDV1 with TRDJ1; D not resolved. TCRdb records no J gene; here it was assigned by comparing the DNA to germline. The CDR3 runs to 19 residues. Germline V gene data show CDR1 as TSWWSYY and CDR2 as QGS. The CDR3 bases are TGTGCCCTTGGGCTCCAGGGCAACGCTGGCTTCGGAGTCACCGATAAACTCATCTTT. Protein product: CALGLQGNAGFGVTDKLIF.

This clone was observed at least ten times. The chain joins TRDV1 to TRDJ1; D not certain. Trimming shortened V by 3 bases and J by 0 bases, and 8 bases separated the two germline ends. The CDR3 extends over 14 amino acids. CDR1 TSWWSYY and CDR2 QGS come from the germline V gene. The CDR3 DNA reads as TGTGCTCTTGGGGAGATAGAGTACACCGATAAACTCATCTTT. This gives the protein CALGEIEYTDKLIF.

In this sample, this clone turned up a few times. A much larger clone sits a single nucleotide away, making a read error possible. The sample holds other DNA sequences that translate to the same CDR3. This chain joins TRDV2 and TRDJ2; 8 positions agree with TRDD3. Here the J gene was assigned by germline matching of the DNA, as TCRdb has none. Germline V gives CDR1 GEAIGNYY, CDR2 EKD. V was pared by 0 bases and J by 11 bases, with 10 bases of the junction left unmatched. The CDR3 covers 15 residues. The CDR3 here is CACDTVGDLTAQLFF. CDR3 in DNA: TGTGCCTGTGACACCGTGGGGGATTTGACTGCGCAACTCTTCTTT.

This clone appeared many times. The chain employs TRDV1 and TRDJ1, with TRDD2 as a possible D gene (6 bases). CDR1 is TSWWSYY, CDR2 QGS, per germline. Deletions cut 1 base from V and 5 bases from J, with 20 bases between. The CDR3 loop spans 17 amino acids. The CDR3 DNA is TGTGCTCTTGGGGAACGAGAGTCCTACGGGATTGTTGATAAACTCATCTTT. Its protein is CALGERESYGIVDKLIF.

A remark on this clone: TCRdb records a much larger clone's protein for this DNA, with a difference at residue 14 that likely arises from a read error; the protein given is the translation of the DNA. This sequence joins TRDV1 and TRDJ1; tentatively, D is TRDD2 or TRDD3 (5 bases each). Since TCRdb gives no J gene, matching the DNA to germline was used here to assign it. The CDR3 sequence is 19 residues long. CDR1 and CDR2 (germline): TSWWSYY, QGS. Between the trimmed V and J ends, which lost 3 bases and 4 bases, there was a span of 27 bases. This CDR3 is CALGDPSPFGRGYIDKLIF. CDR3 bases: TGTGCTCTTGGGGACCCAAGTCCCTTCGGGAGGGGGTACATCGATAAACTCATCTTT.

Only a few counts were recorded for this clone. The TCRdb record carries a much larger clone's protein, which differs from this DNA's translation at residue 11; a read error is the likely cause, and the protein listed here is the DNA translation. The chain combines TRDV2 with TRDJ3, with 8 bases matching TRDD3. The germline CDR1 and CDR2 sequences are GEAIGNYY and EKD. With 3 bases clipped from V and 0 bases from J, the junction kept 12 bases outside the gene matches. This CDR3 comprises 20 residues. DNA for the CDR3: TGTGCCTGTGACCCTCCTACTGGGGGCCGAGCCTCCTGGGACACCCGACAGATGTTTTTC. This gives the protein CACDPPTGGRASWDTRQMFF.

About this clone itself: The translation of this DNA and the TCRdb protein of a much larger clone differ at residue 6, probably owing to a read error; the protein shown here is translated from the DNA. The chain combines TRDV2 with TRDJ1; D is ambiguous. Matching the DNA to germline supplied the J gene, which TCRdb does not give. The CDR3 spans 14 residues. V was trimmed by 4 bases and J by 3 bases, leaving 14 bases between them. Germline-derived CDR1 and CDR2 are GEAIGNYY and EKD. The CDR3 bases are TGTGCCTGTGAGCGGACACGCGAGGCCGATAAACTCATCTTT. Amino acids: CACERTREADKLIF.

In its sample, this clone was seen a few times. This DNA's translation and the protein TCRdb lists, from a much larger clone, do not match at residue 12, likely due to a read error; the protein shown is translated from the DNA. The CDR3 coding sequence is TGTGCTCTTGGGGAATTCGCAGGACTCCATAAGGATAAACTCATCTTT. Amino acid sequence: CALGEFAGLHKDKLIF. The chain links TRDV1 to TRDJ1; no reliable D call. TCRdb records no J gene; here it was assigned by comparing the DNA to germline. This CDR3 is built from 16 residues. The germline V gene has CDR1 TSWWSYY and CDR2 QGS. The V end was cut by 2 bases, the J end by 5 bases, with 18 bases between.